This T cell receptor beta chain was found in a study of Graves' ophthalmopathy and Graves' hyperthyroidism. This clonotype was seen at least ten times. Its antigen is not identified. Germline V gene data show CDR1 as MNHEY and CDR2 as SMNVEV (reference sequence). The CDR3 covers 16 residues. The ends lost 6 bases at V and 0 bases at J; junction bases unmatched: 10. TCR beta CDR3 regions were amplified from RNA transcripts. HTBI primers were employed in first-round RT-PCR, then a second-round multiplex PCR followed. TCRdb independently ran MiXCR on the multiplex PCR reads; one entry per CDR3 protein. The data contain 350,000 to 450,000 distinct CDR3 sequences, roughly 18% of them seen just once; the ten biggest clones take up 1.5% to 2%. Among the exclusions were patients with other autoimmune diseases, uncontrolled infections, pregnancy or lactation. Overall study results and limits: In blood, most expanded thyroid clonotypes above 0.001 frequency were also detected.

The sequence came from a woman aged 18-30 years with Graves' ophthalmopathy. The sample was peripheral blood. The chain is built from TRBV27 and TRBJ2-7; 8 bases agree with TRBD1. In nucleotides, the CDR3 is TGTGCCAGCAGACAACCAGGGACAGGTCTCTCCTACGAGCAGTACTTC. Its protein is CASRQPGTGLSYEQYF.